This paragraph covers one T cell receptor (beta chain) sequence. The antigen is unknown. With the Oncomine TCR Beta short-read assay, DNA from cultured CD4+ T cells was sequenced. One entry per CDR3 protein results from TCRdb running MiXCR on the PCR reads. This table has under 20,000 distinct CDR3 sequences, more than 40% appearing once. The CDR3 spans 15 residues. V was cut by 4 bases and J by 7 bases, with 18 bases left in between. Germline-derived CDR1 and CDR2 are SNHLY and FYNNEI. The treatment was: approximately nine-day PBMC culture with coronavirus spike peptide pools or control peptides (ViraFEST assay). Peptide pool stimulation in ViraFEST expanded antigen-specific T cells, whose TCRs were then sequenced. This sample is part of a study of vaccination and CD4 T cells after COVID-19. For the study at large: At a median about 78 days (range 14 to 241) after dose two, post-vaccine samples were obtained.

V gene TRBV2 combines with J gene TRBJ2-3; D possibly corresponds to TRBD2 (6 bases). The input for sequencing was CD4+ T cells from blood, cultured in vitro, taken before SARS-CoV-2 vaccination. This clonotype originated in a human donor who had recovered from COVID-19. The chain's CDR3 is CASSGTKLLSHTQYF. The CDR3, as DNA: TGTGCCAGCAGTGGGACTAAGCTATTATCCCATACGCAGTATTTT.